This TCR beta chain was identified in a study of cytomegalovirus exposure and HLA in healthy donors (dated 2017 in TCRdb). With respect to the entire study: An earlier analysis of approximately 600 of the donors reported more than 250 Gb of sequence data and 117 million unique TCR beta sequences from about 200 million T cells. An earlier analysis of approximately 630 of the donors applied high-throughput TCR beta sequencing to assess whether each TCR beta V gene segment acted as functional or pseudogenic. A later genetic analysis used genome-wide SNP genotypes for about three fifths of the 666 donors, treating that subset as a discovery cohort. Besides the first cohort of approximately 670 subjects, a separate validation cohort made up of about 120 different subjects was used. The T cell repertoires of around 730 subjects were profiled by immunosequencing and related to cytomegalovirus serostatus. Among roughly 370 genotyped donors of the cohort, an average of approximately 240,000 unique TCR beta nucleotide sequences were sequenced per donor, 15% to 20% of them non-productive. Donor age, sex, ethnicity and CMV serostatus were compiled together with the repertoire data. All discovery cohort repertoires had been generated using a single sequencing platform. To study patterns of TCR occurrence, a later analysis re-analyzed previously published TCR beta repertoires from 600 to 750 donors and added high-resolution HLA genotyping. To predict cytomegalovirus infection status, the study combined high-throughput TCR immunosequencing, statistical association of individual TCRs with disease status, and machine learning. An early release that covered about 600 HLA-typed donors contained approximately 300 gigabases of sequencing data and around 85 million unique TCR sequences. Roughly five DR-DQ haplotypes were handled as single units for association and clustering, since linkage in the cohort was strong. The study aimed to test whether signatures of past pathogen exposure could be identified by cataloging public T cell receptors. The number of donors typed differed by locus, with about 629-640 for A, B, C, DRB1 and DQB1, roughly 550 for DQA1, approximately 570 for DPA1, and over 400 for DPB1. HLA typing included class I and class II loci at four-digit resolution. In the later analysis, no new phenotypic data were used to find candidate immune exposures; instead, reliance was placed on TCR beta sequences and their occurrence across donors. Among the 398 genotyped donors, about 83% belonged to the genetic ancestry cluster associated with self-reported Caucasian donors.

The cohort comprised some 700 healthy bone marrow donors. Cohort members were all nominally healthy when sampled, although unrecorded immune exposures were likely present. The donor was CMV seronegative and was included in the group of a few hundred seronegative cohort members. Each donor provided a peripheral blood sample, and peripheral blood mononuclear cells were used for TCR beta sequencing. Genomic DNA extraction from the blood cell samples was performed with the Qiagen DNeasy Blood Extraction Kit. The germline V gene yields MNHNS for CDR1 and SASEGT for CDR2. The CDR3 runs 14 residues from the cysteine to the phenylalanine. Just the 42-base CDR3 DNA is kept, in frame starting at base 1. V lost 5 bases and J lost 4 bases; the stretch between them is 12 bases long. Libraries were made using the immunoSEQ multiplex PCR assay. For the multiplex PCR, a mixture combining 60 forward primers for TCR Vbeta segments and 13 reverse primers for TCR Jbeta segments was used. Amplification of the CDR3 region of rearranged TCR beta genes was performed with a multiplex PCR assay on genomic DNA. The amplified TCR beta libraries were sequenced on the Illumina HiSeq System as 87-base-pair reads. As for how the authors treated the data: Across the 700 or so repertoires, a later analysis counted 60 million to 90 million unique TCR beta chains, around 11 million of which were shared by at least two donors. To remove PCR and sequencing errors, raw reads were error-corrected and collapsed into unique sequences using a nearest-neighbor algorithm that merged closely related sequences. Alignment of CDR3 sequences to IMGT reference sequences was used to assign V, D and J gene segments. For a sequence to be retained, at least a six-nucleotide match to both a V gene segment and a J gene segment was required. A rearrangement was called productive if the CDR3 had no stop codons and remained in frame with V and J, and every other rearrangement was called non-productive. CDR3 was defined by IMGT convention, running from the second conserved V-encoded cysteine to the conserved J-encoded phenylalanine. The earlier analysis of 500 to 600 of the donors excluded sequences that lacked an unambiguous match to a single V gene segment. In an earlier analysis of almost 600 of the donors, a V segment was called functional when productive rearrangements were above 56.7%, and segregating when the standard deviation between donors exceeded 5%. A statistical classification framework was developed to diagnose cytomegalovirus status using the catalog of TCR beta chain sequences. V and J gene assignment, in a later analysis, came from comparing TCR nucleotide sequences with IMGT/GENE-DB human TR gene sequences. A later analysis assigned CDR3 sequences and most-parsimonious VDJ recombination scenarios with the TCRdist pipeline. In a later analysis, every TCR beta chain was defined by the combination of its CDR3 amino acid sequence and its V-gene family, and reads without a unique V-gene family were dropped. In a later analysis, 550 to 650 highly shared, low-generation-probability nucleotide sequences were removed to address suspected cross-contamination and a sequencing artifact. In a later analysis, a clonal expansion index was calculated for each public chain from normalized within-repertoire ranks of inferred template counts. In a later analysis, generation probabilities were computed with a VDJ recombination model fitted to out-of-frame rearrangements, and the resulting probabilities were checked against IGoR. A later analysis scored TCR-TCR, TCR-HLA and TCR-CMV co-occurrence with hypergeometric tests, applying a repertoire-size bias correction to TCR pairs. To estimate false discovery rates, a later analysis permuted the HLA or CMV assignments 20 times. In a later analysis, co-occurring TCRs were grouped using DBSCAN, with TCRdist sequence similarity added in when clustering inside HLA-allele-positive subsets. For co-occurrence clustering, repertoires with fewer than 30,000 or more than 120,000 public chains were excluded, along with 5 or 6 repertoires with anomalous nucleotide sharing. TCRdb re-hosts the immuneACCESS table, in-frame sequences only. Its copies lack some clones; in the studies checked, an unresolved V gene accounts for under half of them, and the cause for the rest is not known. V and J calls plus clone size are reproduced from that table; the DNA served to infer D and trimming. The sample yields under 110,000 clones; about three quarters were counted once. Jointly, the top ten make up 0.6% to 1% of the sample.

Only one count was recorded for this clone. The specificity of this receptor is unknown. There are no base qualities to consult, and no much larger clone falls within one base. Overall study outcomes, separate from this receptor: It was suggested by the authors that the approach could potentially be generalized to other disease states and immunological phenotypes. The earlier analysis of approximately 590 of the donors excluded 15 to 20 rarely observed V segments, including chromosome 9 orphons, because counts were too low. A total of roughly 160 TCR beta chains were listed by the study as associated with cytomegalovirus. In a later analysis, TCR association rates were found to vary across HLA loci, with the most associated TCRs seen for DRB1 alleles and the fewest for HLA-C alleles. An association between a missense DCLRE1C variant and V-gene and J-gene trimming of TCR beta chains was found in a later genetic analysis and replicated in an independent cohort. In a later analysis, several top co-occurrence clusters were reported to appear linked to parvovirus B19, influenza, CMV and Epstein-Barr virus. The 87-base-pair reads could not distinguish some IMGT-functional V segments, including TRBV6-2 and TRBV6-3, so those segments were excluded. The sequencing pipeline was judged likely to have produced a cluster of highly shared sequence variants as a technical artifact. According to a later analysis, most CMV-associated TCR beta chains appeared to be HLA-restricted, and the HLA associations seemed to be driven largely by CMV exposure. A few of the identified cytomegalovirus-associated TCR beta chains were confirmed in vitro to be specific for cytomegalovirus antigens. In both the original and validation cohorts, the classifier was reported to diagnose cytomegalovirus status with high specificity and sensitivity. While some public TCRs were present in many individuals, most TCR sequences turned up only very rarely across donors. Linkage disequilibrium might explain the correlated functional status among segregating V segments, but an unknown experimental factor could not be ruled out. A later genetic analysis reported fewer N-insertions in productive TCRs among donors in an Asian-associated ancestry cluster than the roughly 720-donor mean. At a false discovery rate of 0.05, a later analysis linked around 15,000 TCR beta sequences to specific HLA alleles. Compared with equally common non-associated chains, HLA-associated TCR beta chains in a later analysis were more clonally expanded and had lower generation probabilities. When HLA alleles, especially DR and DQ, strongly co-occurred, attributing TCR associations to individual alleles was difficult. Only TCR beta chains were sequenced in this cohort, and the absence of alpha or paired-chain data limited detectable features. A further reported finding was that TCR beta sequences accurately predicted the HLA-A and HLA-B alleles for most subjects in the first cohort. In an earlier analysis of approximately 590 of the donors, most TCR beta V segments appeared in productive rearrangements about 87% or about 30% of the time, broadly matching IMGT annotations. Roughly uniform sequencing depth across donors was assumed in presence/absence analyses, although this assumption may not hold. CMV serostatus was the only immune exposure information available for the cohort. Because some donors lacked HLA typing at each locus, the association tests relied only on the typed subset.

The sample taken for sequencing was PBMCs. This chain joins TRBV6-1 to TRBJ1-3; 6 matching bases give a weak D call of TRBD1. The sequence was obtained from a boy between 10 and 17 years old in good health and CMV-seronegative. The CDR3 here reads CASSLQGTGNTIYF. The nucleotide sequence reads as follows: TGTGCCAGCAGTTTACAGGGAACGGGAAACACCATATATTTT.